This T cell receptor (beta chain) was found in a study of CD8 T cells in ankylosing spondylitis. A note on this clonotype: The target antigen is unknown.

The CDR3 has 17 residues. CDR1 is SGHVS and CDR2 is FQNEAQ in the germline V gene. V gave up 5 bases and J gave up 7 bases, with 27 bases separating them. TCRdb used MiXCR to reprocess the 5' RACE reads, holding one entry per CDR3 protein. This sample has a few hundred thousand distinct CDR3 sequences, with roughly 8% found just once. Study conclusions and caveats: It appeared that ankylosing spondylitis blood was characterized by a TCR beta motif of about eight highly homologous variants.

Specimen: blood, either unsorted or a sorted T cell fraction (not recorded which). This TCR was sampled from a male donor with ankylosing spondylitis. The chain is built from TRBV7-8 and TRBJ2-7; a weak D match, TRBD2 (5 bases). CDR3 residues: CASSGYFVASRTMEQYF. The CDR3 DNA reads TGTGCCAGCAGCGGCTATTTCGTAGCGTCACGAACCATGGAGCAGTACTTC.